The 17 T cell receptor beta chains listed next were all sequenced from one sample in a study of cytomegalovirus exposure and HLA in healthy donors. Primers: 60 Vbeta forward and 13 Jbeta reverse. Measured with immunoSEQ multiplex PCR; TCRdb has only the in-frame clones, and not every one. The table includes 98,000 or so clones, roughly four fifths detected once. Sequencing was done on a sample of PBMCs. Every receptor here comes from a female donor in good health and CMV-seronegative.

The chain recombines TRBV6-5 with TRBJ2-7, with D maybe TRBD1 (5 bases). From germline, CDR1 is MNHEY and CDR2 SVGAGI. Trimming removed 4 bases at V and 3 bases at J, with 16 bases between. This CDR3 has 15 residues. The CDR3: CASSFESRAYYEQYF. CDR3 nucleotide sequence: TGTGCCAGCAGTTTCGAGTCCAGGGCGTACTACGAGCAGTACTTC.

This clone was counted once. The CDR3 region is CASSGRTKINEQFF. In DNA form, the CDR3 reads TGTGCCAGCAGCGGACGGACAAAAATAAATGAGCAGTTCTTC. The V and J genes are TRBV7-8 and TRBJ2-1, with D possibly being TRBD1 (5 bases). The germline gives CDR1 SGHVS, CDR2 FQNEAQ. Trimming pared 5 bases from V and 7 bases from J, leaving 15 bases between. The CDR3 has 14 residues.

The chain employs TRBV10-3 and TRBJ1-3, with D unclear. The V end was cut by 11 bases, the J end by 0 bases, with 11 bases between. Germline values: CDR1 ENHRY, CDR2 SYGVKD. The CDR3 covers 13 residues. Here the CDR3 reads CASWEPSGNTIYF. DNA of the CDR3: TGTGCCTCCTGGGAGCCCTCTGGAAACACCATATATTTT.

The chain has TRBV7-9 and TRBJ2-5; 8 bases align to TRBD2. The CDR3 extends over 14 amino acids. Germline CDR1 and CDR2: SEHNR and FQNEAQ (reference sequence). The V segment lost 3 bases and the J segment 1 base; nucleotides outside the gene matches: 1. This chain's CDR3 is CASSFSGIQETQYF. The CDR3 nucleotides are TGTGCCAGCAGCTTTAGCGGGATCCAAGAGACCCAGTACTTC.

The chain joins TRBV11-2 to TRBJ2-7; TRBD2 matches 13 bases. CDR3 size: 15 residues. Trimming cost V 1 base and J 6 bases; bases outside gene matches: 3. The germline gives CDR1 SGHAT, CDR2 FQNNGV. The CDR3 bases are TGTGCCAGCAGCTTAGTGACTAGCGGGAGGCGCGAGCAGTACTTC. Its translation is CASSLVTSGRREQYF.

The genes are TRBV7-2 and TRBJ2-7, with TRBD2 matching 10 bases. With 5 bases clipped from V and 3 bases from J, the junction kept 7 bases outside the gene matches. Germline-derived CDR1 and CDR2 are SGHTA and FQGNSA. This CDR3 spans 15 amino acids. CDR3 nucleotide sequence: TGTGCCAGCAGCGGGGTAGCGGGAGGCCTCTACGAGCAGTACTTC. Protein product: CASSGVAGGLYEQYF.

J is TRBJ1-4 and V is TRBV28, with D possibly TRBD1 on 6 matching bases. Germline assignment: CDR1 MDHEN and CDR2 SYDVKM. This CDR3 is 15 amino acids long. V lost 5 bases to trimming and J lost 5 bases, with 15 bases between them. CDR3 DNA: TGTGCCAGCAGTCCCGACAGGCGCAGGAATGAAAAACTGTTTTTT. Its protein product is CASSPDRRRNEKLFF.

This chain connects TRBV30 to TRBJ1-2; TRBD1 aligns across 10 bases. Germline CDR1 and CDR2: GTSNPN and SVGIG (reference sequence). CDR3 length: 14 amino acids. V shed 5 bases, J shed 8 bases, and the junction held 11 bases outside the gene matches. The DNA of the CDR3 is TGTGCCTGGGAGCTCGACAGGGGGCATTGGGGCTACACCTTC. Encoded protein: CAWELDRGHWGYTF.

The chain combines TRBV14 with TRBJ2-3, with TRBD2 matching over 7 bases. This CDR3 spans 15 amino acids. Germline assignment: CDR1 SGHDN and CDR2 FVKESK. V was pared by 4 bases and J by 3 bases, with 7 bases of the junction left unmatched. This chain's CDR3 is CASSPQAGRTDTQYF. The DNA of the CDR3 is TGTGCCAGCAGCCCCCAAGCGGGGCGGACAGATACGCAGTATTTT.

The gene calls are TRBV18 and TRBJ1-4; unclear D gene. Germline-derived CDR1 and CDR2 are KGHSH and LQKENI. Between the trimmed V and J ends, which lost 3 bases and 4 bases, there was a span of 12 bases. The CDR3 loop spans 15 amino acids. The CDR3 spells CASSPGIGRNEKLFF. The CDR3 nucleotides are TGTGCCAGCTCACCCGGGATTGGCCGTAATGAAAAACTGTTTTTT.

On this clone itself: The sample holds other DNA sequences that translate to the same CDR3. This sequence joins TRBV7-3 and TRBJ1-1; D gene ambiguous. Trimming took 2 bases from V and 3 from J, leaving 7 bases between them. The CDR3 loop spans 13 amino acids. Germline V gene lookup returns CDR1 SGHTA and CDR2 FQGTGA. CDR3 bases: TGTGCCAGCAGCTTACGAGGAGACACTGAAGCTTTCTTT. Translation gives CASSLRGDTEAFF. The whole variable domain, remainder taken from reference TRBV7-3 and TRBJ1-1, is GAGVSQTPSNKVTEKGKYVELRCDPISGHTALYWYRQSLGQGPEFLIYFQGTGAADDSGLPNDRFFAVRPEGSVSTLKIQRTERGDSAVYLCASSLRGDTEAFFGQGTRLTVV.

The chain couples TRBV5-4 to TRBJ2-7; D is possibly TRBD1 (6 bases). The CDR3 runs to 14 residues. Germline V gene sequence: CDR1 SGHNT, CDR2 YYREEE (reference sequence). The V gene lost 3 bases and the J gene lost 2 bases, with 12 bases spanning the gap. The CDR3 loop is CASSYRDTPYEQYF. Written as DNA, the CDR3 is TGTGCCAGCAGCTACCGGGACACCCCCTACGAGCAGTACTTC.

The rearrangement links TRBV7-2 to TRBJ2-2; maybe TRBD1 (5 bases). The ends were cut back, 1 base at V and 4 bases at J, with 10 bases in the middle. Germline CDR1 reads SGHTA; CDR2 reads FQGNSA. This CDR3 has 15 residues. The CDR3 region is CASSLVQGITGELFF. CDR3 coding DNA: TGTGCCAGCAGCTTAGTTCAGGGAATCACCGGGGAGCTGTTTTTT.

The chain employs TRBV7-9 and TRBJ2-3; 10 positions match TRBD2. The V gene's germline CDR1 is SEHNR and CDR2 FQNEAQ (reference sequence). With V trimmed by 7 bases and J by 0 bases, 7 bases remained unmatched. The CDR3 has 16 amino acids. The CDR3 is CASTNSGGQSTDTQYF. In nucleotides, the CDR3 is TGTGCCAGCACCAATAGCGGGGGGCAGAGCACAGATACGCAGTATTTT.

This clone was picked up one time. The chain employs TRBV27 and TRBJ2-7, with TRBD1 matching over 9 bases. The CDR3 is 15 residues long. V trimming: 5 bases; J trimming: 8 bases; junction bases outside the gene matches: 13. CDR1 is MNHEY, CDR2 SMNVEV, per germline (reference sequence). This CDR3 reads CASSLPGTGPPKQYF. The CDR3 DNA follows: TGTGCCAGCAGTCTCCCCGGGACAGGGCCTCCCAAGCAGTACTTC.

The chain couples TRBV6-5 to TRBJ2-2, with a tentative D call TRBD2 (7 bases). The CDR3 is 16 residues long. In germline, CDR1 is MNHEY, CDR2 SVGAGI. V was pared by 4 bases and J by 4 bases, with 16 bases between. The CDR3, as DNA: TGTGCCAGCAGTTCCTACTACAGGGAGGGCACCGGGGAGCTGTTTTTT. Protein: CASSSYYREGTGELFF.

V and J are TRBV11-2 and TRBJ1-2; TRBD1 agrees at 7 bases. Germline-derived CDR1 and CDR2 are SGHAT and FQNNGV. The V and J ends lost 5 bases and 8 bases, in that order; junction bases with no gene match: 8. The CDR3 runs to 13 residues. The CDR3 nucleotides read TGTGCCAGCAGCGTTAGACAGGGCGAGGGCTACACCTTC. Translated: CASSVRQGEGYTF.